The 13 T cell receptor beta chains below were found in one sample sequenced in a study of cytomegalovirus exposure and HLA in healthy donors (dated by TCRdb to 2017 to 2019). The library was obtained by the immunoSEQ multiplex PCR assay. TCRdb took over this immuneACCESS table, retaining in-frame rearrangements with V and J assigned. Such tables are incomplete; in checked studies, under half of the missing clones stem from an unresolved V gene, and the remainder is unexplained. The sample includes tens of thousands of clones, with around 94% observed a single time. The top ten clones comprise approximately 0.59% of the sample. The sample taken for sequencing was PBMCs. The receptors here all came from a woman in her late teens or twenties in good health and CMV-seronegative.

This chain links TRBV5-1 with TRBJ1-4; 7 bases align to TRBD1. Germline loops: CDR1 SGHRS, CDR2 YFSETQ. The CDR3 spans 16 residues. Trimming cost V 7 bases and J 2 bases; bases outside gene matches: 11. The CDR3 nucleotides read TGCGCCAGCGGACCGACAGGGCTAATCACTAATGAAAAACTGTTTTTT. Translating it yields CASGPTGLITNEKLFF.

DNA for the CDR3: TGTGCCAGTAGTATAGGGAGGGGAGATGGCTACACCTTC. Translation gives CASSIGRGDGYTF. V is TRBV19 and J is TRBJ1-2; tentative D call: TRBD1 (5 bases). The CDR3 consists of 13 residues. V was shortened by 1 base and J by 6 bases, with 9 bases between the two germline ends. Germline V CDR1 and CDR2: LNHDA, SQIVND (reference sequence).

This clone was detected only once. The chain combines TRBV9 with TRBJ2-1; D is ambiguous. The V gene's germline CDR1 is SGDLS and CDR2 YYNGEE. This CDR3 contains 14 residues. With 0 bases removed from V and 0 bases from J, the gap between germline ends came to 4 bases. This chain's CDR3 is CASSVASSYNEQFF. The CDR3 DNA reads TGTGCCAGCAGCGTAGCGTCCTCCTACAATGAGCAGTTCTTC.

This sequence joins TRBV9 and TRBJ1-6; 7 bases are a match to TRBD1. J lost 10 bases, V lost 3 bases, and 13 bases had no gene match. CDR1 is SGDLS and CDR2 is YYNGEE in the germline V gene. The CDR3 covers 16 residues. The CDR3 nucleotides read TGTGCCAGCAGCGCCGGGACAGCGATAGGGAACTCACCCCTCCACTTT. This sequence encodes CASSAGTAIGNSPLHF.

This sequence joins TRBV5-5 and TRBJ2-7; 11 nucleotides match TRBD2. Germline-derived CDR1 and CDR2 are SGHKS and YYEKEE (reference sequence). CDR3 length: 14 amino acids. Trimming took 0 bases from V and 7 from J; bases not matched to a gene: 3. The CDR3 here is CASSLVAGGQEQYF. Here the CDR3 DNA reads TGTGCCAGCAGCTTGGTAGCGGGGGGGCAGGAGCAGTACTTC.

This chain joins TRBV9 and TRBJ1-2, with 7 bases fitting TRBD1. Germline assignment: CDR1 SGDLS and CDR2 YYNGEE. The CDR3 has 15 amino acids. J gave up 3 bases and V 0 bases, and 5 bases lay outside the gene matches. In DNA form, the CDR3 reads TGTGCCAGCAGCGTAGCTGGGACAGCCTACTATGGCTACACCTTC. Amino acid sequence: CASSVAGTAYYGYTF.

The chain uses TRBV7-3 and TRBJ2-3; tentatively, D is TRBD1 (6 bases). Germline V gene sequence: CDR1 SGHTA, CDR2 FQGTGA. The CDR3 length is 13 residues. V dropped 6 bases and J dropped 4 bases, with 11 bases sitting between them. The CDR3, as DNA: TGTGCCAGCAGTTTACAGGGCGCAGATACGCAGTATTTT. Encoded protein: CASSLQGADTQYF.

The chain is built from TRBV2 and TRBJ1-1, with a weak D call TRBD1 (5 bases). CDR3 size: 12 residues. Germline values: CDR1 SNHLY, CDR2 FYNNEI. With 10 bases removed from V and 5 bases from J, the gap between germline ends came to 14 bases. The CDR3: CATRGGRTEAFF. Written as DNA, the CDR3 is TGTGCCACTCGGGGGGGGAGGACTGAAGCTTTCTTT. The full variable domain, rest sourced from reference TRBV2 and TRBJ1-1, is EPEVTQTPSHQVTQMGQEVILRCVPISNHLYFYWYRQILGQKVEFLVSFYNNEISEKSEIFDDQFSVERPDGSNFTLKIRSTKLEDSAMYFCATRGGRTEAFFGQGTRLTVV.

The chain combines TRBV5-3 with TRBJ1-2; weak D call: TRBD1 (5 bases). TRBV5-3 counts as an open reading frame of uncertain function. Trimming took off 2 bases at V and 0 bases at J, with 14 bases between the two ends. The length of the CDR3 is 16 residues. CDR3 DNA: TGTGCCAGAAGCTTTATTCATCCAGGGCCTAACTATGGCTACACCTTC. This codes for CARSFIHPGPNYGYTF.

The chain carries TRBV9 and TRBJ1-1, with D possibly matching TRBD1 (6 bases). Germline CDR1 and CDR2: SGDLS and YYNGEE. The CDR3 is 17 amino acids. V dropped 0 bases and J dropped 3 bases, with 18 bases sitting between them. CDR3 coding DNA: TGTGCCAGCAGCGTAGTCCCCCGGGACATGAGGGACACTGAAGCTTTCTTT. Its translation: CASSVVPRDMRDTEAFF.

The chain has TRBV18 and TRBJ2-1, with 7 bases aligning to TRBD2. V lost 3 bases to trimming and J lost 6 bases; unmatched junction nucleotides: 5. Germline assignment: CDR1 KGHSH and CDR2 LQKENI. This CDR3 is 14 amino acids long. CDR3 loop: CASSPRREGNEQFF. CDR3 in DNA: TGTGCCAGCTCACCGCGCAGGGAGGGCAATGAGCAGTTCTTC.

This chain connects TRBV5-4 to TRBJ2-3; 9 bases match TRBD2. Per germline, CDR1 SGHNT and CDR2 YYREEE (reference sequence). The CDR3 is 16 amino acids. Trimming removed 3 bases from V and 2 bases from J; junction bases left unmatched: 7. The DNA of the CDR3 is TGTGCCAGCAGCTGGAGACTAGCGGCGAACACAGATACGCAGTATTTT. Its translation is CASSWRLAANTDTQYF.

The rearrangement uses TRBV15 and TRBJ2-1, with D possibly matching TRBD1 (8 bases). The CDR3 loop spans 15 amino acids. Germline V gene lookup returns CDR1 LNHNV and CDR2 YYDKDF (reference sequence). The V and J ends lost 1 base and 5 bases respectively, with 12 bases between them. This CDR3 is CATSRGQGRDNEQFF. For the CDR3, the DNA is TGTGCCACCAGCAGAGGACAGGGGAGGGACAATGAGCAGTTCTTC.